This T cell receptor beta chain was sequenced during a study of control samples from healthy donors and cancer patients. CDR1 is DFQATT and CDR2 is SNEGSKA in the germline V gene (reference sequence). Trimming removed 5 bases at V and 7 bases at J, with 11 bases between. The CDR3 length is 11 residues. Generated by immunoSEQ multiplex PCR, the TCRdb table keeps only in-frame clones and is missing some. The table has some 140,000 clones, about 94% seen once. The rearrangement joins TRBV20-1 to TRBJ1-1; D may be TRBD1 (6 bases). Sequences were obtained from blood. This receptor was taken from a man in his forties in good health. The CDR3 DNA reads as TGCAGTGCTCGAGGGGGGTTTGAAGCTTTCTTT. Its protein product is CSARGGFEAFF.